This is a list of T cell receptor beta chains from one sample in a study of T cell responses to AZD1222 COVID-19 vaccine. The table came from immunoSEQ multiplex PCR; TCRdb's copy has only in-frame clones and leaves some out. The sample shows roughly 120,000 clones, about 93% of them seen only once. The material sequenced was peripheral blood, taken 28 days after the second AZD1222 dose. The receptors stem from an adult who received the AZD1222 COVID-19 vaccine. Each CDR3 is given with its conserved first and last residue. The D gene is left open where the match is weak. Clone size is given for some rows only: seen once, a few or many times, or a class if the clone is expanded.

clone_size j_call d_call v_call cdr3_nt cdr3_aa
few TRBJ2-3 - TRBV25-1 TGTGCCAGCAGTCGGGGAGATACGCAGTATTTT CASSRGDTQYF
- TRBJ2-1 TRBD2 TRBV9 TGTGCCAGCAGCGTAGAGGCTAGCGGGGGGGCTCCAGGAAATGAGCAGTTCTTC CASSVEASGGAPGNEQFF
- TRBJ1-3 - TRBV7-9 TGTGCCAGCAGGGCACTGTTGGAGGCTAATTTCGGAAACACCATATATTTT CASRALLEANFGNTIYF
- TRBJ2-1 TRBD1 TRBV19 TGTGCCAGTAGTATCGGACAGGGAGCCGGCAATGAGCAGTTCTTC CASSIGQGAGNEQFF
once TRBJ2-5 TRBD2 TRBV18 TGTGCCAGCTCACCGGAGTTCTTGGGGAGGGTGAAAGAGACCCAGTACTTC CASSPEFLGRVKETQYF
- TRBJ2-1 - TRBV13 TGTGCCAGCAGGGGATCCGGGGAATCCTCCTACAATGAGCAGTTCTTC CASRGSGESSYNEQFF
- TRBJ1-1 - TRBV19 TGTGCCAGTAGCCGGGGTTACGGGGGGAACACTGAAGCTTTCTTT CASSRGYGGNTEAFF
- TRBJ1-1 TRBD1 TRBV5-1 TGCGCCAGCAGCCAGTCCGGGACAGGGGTACCCTACACTGAAGCTTTCTTT CASSQSGTGVPYTEAFF
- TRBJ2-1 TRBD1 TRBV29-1 TGCAGCGCGACGGAAGGACAGGGGATCAATGAGCAGTTCTTC CSATEGQGINEQFF
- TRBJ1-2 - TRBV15 TGTGCCACCAGCAGAGAGGGACGGAATAAACCCAGCTATGGCTACACCTTC CATSREGRNKPSYGYTF
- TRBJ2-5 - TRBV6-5 TGTGCCAGCAGAAGGATGGCGTCCCTAGAGACCCAGTACTTC CASRRMASLETQYF
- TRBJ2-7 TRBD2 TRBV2 TGTGCCAGCAGGAGCGGGGAGCACAACGAGCAGTACTTC CASRSGEHNEQYF
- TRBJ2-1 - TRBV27 TGTGCCAGCAGTACCCCTGCGGTATACAATGAGCAGTTCTTC CASSTPAVYNEQFF
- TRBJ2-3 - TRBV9 TGTGCCAGCAGCGTAGAGGGGGGCCCAGATACGCAGTATTTT CASSVEGGPDTQYF
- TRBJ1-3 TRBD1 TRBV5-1 TGCGCCAGCAGCCGAGAGGACAGGGCATCTGGAAACACCATATATTTT CASSREDRASGNTIYF
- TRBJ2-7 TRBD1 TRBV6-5 TGTGCCAGCAGGGGGGACAGGCTTACTAGTGGCGAGCAGTACTTC CASRGDRLTSGEQYF
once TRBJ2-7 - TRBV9 TGTGCCAGCAGCGCCCGACAGGTATCCTACGAGCAGTACTTC CASSARQVSYEQYF
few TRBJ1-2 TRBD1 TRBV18 TGTGCCAGCTCACCCTTGTCACAGGGGGCAACTGAGGGCTACACCTTC CASSPLSQGATEGYTF
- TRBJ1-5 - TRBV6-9 TGTGCCAGCAGTTATGGACACCTTAATCAGCCCCAGCATTTT CASSYGHLNQPQHF
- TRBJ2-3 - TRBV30 TGTGCCTGGAGTACCGCAGATACGCAGTATTTT CAWSTADTQYF
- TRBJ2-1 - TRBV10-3 TGTGCCATCAGTGTCGGAAATGAGCAGTTCTTC CAISVGNEQFF
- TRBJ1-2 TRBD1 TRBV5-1 TGCGCCAGCAGCGCCCAGGGGGGGTTGGATGGCTACACCTTC CASSAQGGLDGYTF
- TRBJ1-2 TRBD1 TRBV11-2 TGTGCCAGCAGCTTAGACAGGGGGAACTATGGCTACACCTTC CASSLDRGNYGYTF
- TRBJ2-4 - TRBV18 TGTGCCAGCTCACCAGGAATAGGCGGTAGGGGAAACATTCAGTACTTC CASSPGIGGRGNIQYF